This record looks at one T cell receptor (beta chain) sequence and its context. Its antigen is as yet unknown. These data are taken from a study of blood T cells in healthy people across ages. Findings and caveats of the study: The long-lived group displayed more naive CD4+ cells, plus higher diversity, than the aged donors did.

Alongside a J-beta primer mix, a sample-barcoded 5' primer served in a second PCR lasting about 7 to 12 cycles. One entry per CDR3 protein, called by TCRdb with MiXCR from the 5' RACE reads. The sample shows about 1,800,000 distinct CDR3 sequences, approximately 28% of them seen only once. The CDR3 contains 18 residues. The germline CDR1 and CDR2 sequences are MNHEY and SVGEGT. V lost 0 bases, J lost 2 bases, and 8 bases stayed unmatched. The receptor was derived from a woman in her 30s in good health. The chain uses TRBV6-2 or TRBV6-3 and TRBJ2-3; 10 bases align to TRBD2. Input material: blood. The CDR3 region has the DNA TGTGCCAGCAGTTACTCGACGGCTAGCGGGAGTTTCACAGATACGCAGTATTTT. The encoded protein is CASSYSTASGSFTDTQYF.